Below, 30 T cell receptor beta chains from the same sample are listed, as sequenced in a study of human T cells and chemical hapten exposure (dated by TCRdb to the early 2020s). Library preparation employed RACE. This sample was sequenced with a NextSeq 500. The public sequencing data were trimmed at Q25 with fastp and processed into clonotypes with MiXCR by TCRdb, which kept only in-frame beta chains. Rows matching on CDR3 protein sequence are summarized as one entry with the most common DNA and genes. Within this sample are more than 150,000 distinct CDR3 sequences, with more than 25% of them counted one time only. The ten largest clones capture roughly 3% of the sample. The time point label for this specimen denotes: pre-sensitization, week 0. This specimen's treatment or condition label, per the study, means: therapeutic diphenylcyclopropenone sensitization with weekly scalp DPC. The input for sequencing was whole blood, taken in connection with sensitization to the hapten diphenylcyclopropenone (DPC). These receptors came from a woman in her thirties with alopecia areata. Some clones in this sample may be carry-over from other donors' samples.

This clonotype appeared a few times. The CDR3 here is CASSHQQPGTGGNYEQYF. The CDR3 nucleotides are TGTGCCAGCAGCCACCAGCAACCAGGGACAGGGGGCAACTACGAGCAGTACTTC. The V call is TRBV4-2, the J call TRBJ2-7; 12 bases match TRBD1. With V trimmed by 3 bases and J by 3 bases, 12 bases remained unmatched. CDR1 and CDR2 from the germline V gene are LGHNA and YNFKEQ. This CDR3 is built from 18 residues.

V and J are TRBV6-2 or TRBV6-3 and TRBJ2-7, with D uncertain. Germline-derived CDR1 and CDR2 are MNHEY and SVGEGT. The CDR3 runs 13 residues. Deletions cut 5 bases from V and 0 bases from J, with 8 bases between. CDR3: CASSRQRSYEQYF. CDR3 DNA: TGTGCCAGCAGTCGGCAGCGCTCCTACGAGCAGTACTTC.

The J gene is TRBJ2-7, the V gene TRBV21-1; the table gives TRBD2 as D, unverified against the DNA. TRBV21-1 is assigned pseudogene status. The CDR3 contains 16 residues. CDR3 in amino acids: CASSKVGAGRMYEQYF. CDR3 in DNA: TGTGCCAGCAGCAAAGTTGGAGCCGGGAGGATGTACGAGCAGTACTTC.

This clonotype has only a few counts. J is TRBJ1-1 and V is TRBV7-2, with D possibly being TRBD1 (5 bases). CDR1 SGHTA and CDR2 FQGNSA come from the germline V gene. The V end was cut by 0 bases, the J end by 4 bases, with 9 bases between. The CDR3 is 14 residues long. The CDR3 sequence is CASSLAGPGTEAFF. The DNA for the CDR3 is TGTGCCAGCAGCTTAGCGGGGCCCGGCACTGAAGCTTTCTTT.

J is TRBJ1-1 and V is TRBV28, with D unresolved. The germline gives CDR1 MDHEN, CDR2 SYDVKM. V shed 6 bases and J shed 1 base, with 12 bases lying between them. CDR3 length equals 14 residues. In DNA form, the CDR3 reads TGTGCCAGCAGCCCTAACCCAGAGAACACTGAAGCTTTCTTT. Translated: CASSPNPENTEAFF.

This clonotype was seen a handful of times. Here the CDR3 DNA reads TGTGCCAGCAGCCAGCGGGGGGGCTACAATGAGCAGTTCTTC. The encoded protein is CASSQRGGYNEQFF. The rearrangement joins TRBV7-2 to TRBJ2-1; 10 bases agree with TRBD2. CDR3 length: 14 residues. The ends lost 5 bases at V and 3 bases at J; junction bases unmatched: 1. From germline, CDR1 is SGHTA and CDR2 FQGNSA. The variable domain in full, completed from reference TRBV7-2 and TRBJ2-1, reads GAGVSQSPSNKVTEKGKDVELRCDPISGHTALYWYRQSLGQGLEFLIYFQGNSAPDKSGLPSDRFSAERTGGSVSTLTIQRTQQEDSAVYLCASSQRGGYNEQFFGPGTRLTVL.

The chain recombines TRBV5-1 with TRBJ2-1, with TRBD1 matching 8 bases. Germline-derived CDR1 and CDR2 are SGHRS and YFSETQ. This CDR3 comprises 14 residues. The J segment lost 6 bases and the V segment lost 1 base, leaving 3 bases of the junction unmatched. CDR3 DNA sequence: TGCGCCAGCAGCTTGCGGACAGGGACCAATGAGCAGTTCTTC. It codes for CASSLRTGTNEQFF.

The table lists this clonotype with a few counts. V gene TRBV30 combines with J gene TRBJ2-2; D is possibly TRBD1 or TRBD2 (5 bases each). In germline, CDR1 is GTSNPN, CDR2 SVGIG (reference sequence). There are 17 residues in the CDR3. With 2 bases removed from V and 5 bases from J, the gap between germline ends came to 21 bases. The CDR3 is CAWSSVYGTPGTGELFF. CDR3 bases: TGTGCCTGGAGTTCGGTATACGGGACCCCGGGGACCGGGGAGCTGTTTTTT.

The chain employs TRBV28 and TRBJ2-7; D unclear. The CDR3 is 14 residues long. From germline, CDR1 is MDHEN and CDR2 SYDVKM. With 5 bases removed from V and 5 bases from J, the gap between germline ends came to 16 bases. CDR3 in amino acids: CASSERRPGNEQYF. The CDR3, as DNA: TGTGCCAGCAGTGAAAGAAGACCGGGTAACGAGCAGTACTTC.

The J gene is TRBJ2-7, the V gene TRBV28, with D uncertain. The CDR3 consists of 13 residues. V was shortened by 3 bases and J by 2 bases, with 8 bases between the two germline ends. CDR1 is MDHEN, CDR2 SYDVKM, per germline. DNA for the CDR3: TGTGCCAGCAGTTTGACAATCGCCTACGAGCAGTACTTC. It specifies CASSLTIAYEQYF.

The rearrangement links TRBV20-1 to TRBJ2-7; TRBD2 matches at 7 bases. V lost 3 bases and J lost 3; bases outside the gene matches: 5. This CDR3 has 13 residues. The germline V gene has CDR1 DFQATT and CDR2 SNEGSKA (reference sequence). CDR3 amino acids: CSASRLALYEQYF. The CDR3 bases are TGCAGTGCTAGTAGACTAGCCCTCTACGAGCAGTACTTC.

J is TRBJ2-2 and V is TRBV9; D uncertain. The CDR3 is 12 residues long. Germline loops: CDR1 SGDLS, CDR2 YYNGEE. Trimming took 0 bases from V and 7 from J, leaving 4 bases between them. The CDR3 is CASSVEGGELFF. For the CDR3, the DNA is TGTGCCAGCAGCGTAGAGGGCGGGGAGCTGTTTTTT.

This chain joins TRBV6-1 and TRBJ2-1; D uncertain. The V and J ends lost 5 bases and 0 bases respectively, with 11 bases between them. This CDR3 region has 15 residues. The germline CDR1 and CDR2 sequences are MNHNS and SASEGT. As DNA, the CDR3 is TGTGCCAGCAGTACCGACTCGAGCTCCTACAATGAGCAGTTCTTC. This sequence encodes CASSTDSSSYNEQFF.

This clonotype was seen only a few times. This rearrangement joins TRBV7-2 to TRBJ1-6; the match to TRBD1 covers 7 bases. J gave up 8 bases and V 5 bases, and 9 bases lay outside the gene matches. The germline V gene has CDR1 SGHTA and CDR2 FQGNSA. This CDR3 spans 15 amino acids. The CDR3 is CASSRRQGGDSPLHF. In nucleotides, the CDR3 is TGTGCCAGCAGCCGACGACAGGGAGGGGATTCACCCCTCCACTTT.

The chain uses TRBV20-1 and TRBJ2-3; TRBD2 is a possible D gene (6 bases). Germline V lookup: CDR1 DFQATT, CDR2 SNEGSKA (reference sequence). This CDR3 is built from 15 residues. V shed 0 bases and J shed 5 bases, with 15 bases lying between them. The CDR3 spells CSARDSGGGRDTQYF. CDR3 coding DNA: TGCAGTGCTAGAGATTCCGGGGGAGGAAGAGATACGCAGTATTTT.

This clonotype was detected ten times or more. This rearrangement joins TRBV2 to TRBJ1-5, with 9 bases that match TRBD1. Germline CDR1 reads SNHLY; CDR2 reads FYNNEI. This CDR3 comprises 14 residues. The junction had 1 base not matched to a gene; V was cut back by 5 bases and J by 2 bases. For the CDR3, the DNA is TGTGCCAGCAGTTGGACAGGGGGCAATCAGCCCCAGCATTTT. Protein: CASSWTGGNQPQHF. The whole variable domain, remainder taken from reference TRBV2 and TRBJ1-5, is EPEVTQTPSHQVTQMGQEVILRCVPISNHLYFYWYRQILGQKVEFLVSFYNNEISEKSEIFDDQFSVERPDGSNFTLKIRSTKLEDSAMYFCASSWTGGNQPQHFGDGTRLSIL.

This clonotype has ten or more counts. Here the CDR3 reads CASSLMHSQETQYF. In DNA form, the CDR3 reads TGTGCCAGCAGCTTAATGCACAGCCAAGAGACCCAGTACTTC. This chain links TRBV7-2 with TRBJ2-5; no clear D gene. This CDR3 has 14 residues. V lost 2 bases, J lost 1 base, and 8 bases lay in between. Germline V gene data show CDR1 as SGHTA and CDR2 as FQGNSA.

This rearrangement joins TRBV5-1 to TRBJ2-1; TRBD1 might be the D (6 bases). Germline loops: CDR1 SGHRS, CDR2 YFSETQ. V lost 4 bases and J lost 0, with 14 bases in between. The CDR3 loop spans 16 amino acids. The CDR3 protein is CASSALQGHSYNEQFF. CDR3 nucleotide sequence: TGCGCCAGCAGCGCCCTACAGGGACACTCCTACAATGAGCAGTTCTTC.

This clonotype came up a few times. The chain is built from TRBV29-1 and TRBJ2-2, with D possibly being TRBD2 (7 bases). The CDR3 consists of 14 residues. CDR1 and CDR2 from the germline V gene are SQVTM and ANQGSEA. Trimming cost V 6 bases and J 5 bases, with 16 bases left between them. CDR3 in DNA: TGCAGCGTCCGGGGGGCGGGTGTAACCGGGGAGCTGTTTTTT. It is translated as CSVRGAGVTGELFF.

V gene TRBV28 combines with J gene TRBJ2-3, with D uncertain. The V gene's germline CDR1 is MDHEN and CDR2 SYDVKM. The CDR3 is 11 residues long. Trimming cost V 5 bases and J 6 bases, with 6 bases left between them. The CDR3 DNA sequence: TGTGCCAGCAGTCGGCCGGATACGCAGTATTTT. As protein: CASSRPDTQYF. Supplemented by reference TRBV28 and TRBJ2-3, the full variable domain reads DVKVTQSSRYLVKRTGEKVFLECVQDMDHENMFWYRQDPGLGLRLIYFSYDVKMKEKGDIPEGYSVSREKKERFSLILESASTNQTSMYLCASSRPDTQYFGPGTRLTVL.

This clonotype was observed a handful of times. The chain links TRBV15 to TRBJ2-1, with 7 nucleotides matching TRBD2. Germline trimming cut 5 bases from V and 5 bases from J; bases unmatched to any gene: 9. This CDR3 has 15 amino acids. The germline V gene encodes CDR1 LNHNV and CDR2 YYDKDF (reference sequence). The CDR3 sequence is CATSGAGGMNNEQFF. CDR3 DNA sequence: TGTGCCACCAGCGGAGCCGGGGGGATGAACAATGAGCAGTTCTTC.

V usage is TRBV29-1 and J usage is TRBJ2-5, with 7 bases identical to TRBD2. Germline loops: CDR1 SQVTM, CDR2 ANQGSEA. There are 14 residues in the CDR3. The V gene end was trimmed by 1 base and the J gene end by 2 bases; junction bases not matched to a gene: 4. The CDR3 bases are TGCAGCGTTGAAGGTCAGGGAGGGCAAGAGACCCAGTACTTC. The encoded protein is CSVEGQGGQETQYF.

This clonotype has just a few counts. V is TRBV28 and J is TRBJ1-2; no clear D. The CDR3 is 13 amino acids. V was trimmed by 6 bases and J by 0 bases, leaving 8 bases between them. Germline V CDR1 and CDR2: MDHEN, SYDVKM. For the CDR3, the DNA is TGTGCCAGCAGGGCGATTACTAACTATGGCTACACCTTC. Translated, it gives CASRAITNYGYTF.

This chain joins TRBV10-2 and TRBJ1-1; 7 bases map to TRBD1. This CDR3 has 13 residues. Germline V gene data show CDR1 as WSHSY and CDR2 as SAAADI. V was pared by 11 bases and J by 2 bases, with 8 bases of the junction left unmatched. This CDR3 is CAGSDRPNTEAFF. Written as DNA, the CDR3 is TGCGCCGGTTCGGACAGGCCCAACACTGAAGCTTTCTTT.

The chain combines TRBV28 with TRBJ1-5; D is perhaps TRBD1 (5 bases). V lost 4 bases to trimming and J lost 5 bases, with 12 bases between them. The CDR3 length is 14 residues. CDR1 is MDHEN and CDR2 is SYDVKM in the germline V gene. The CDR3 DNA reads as TGTGCCAGCAGTTCGGGGGGGAATTATCAGCCCCAGCATTTT. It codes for CASSSGGNYQPQHF.

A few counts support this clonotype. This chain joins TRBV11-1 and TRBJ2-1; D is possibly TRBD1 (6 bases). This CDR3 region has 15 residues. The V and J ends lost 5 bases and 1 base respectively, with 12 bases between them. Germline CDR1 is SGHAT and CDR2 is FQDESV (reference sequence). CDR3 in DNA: TGTGCCAGCAGCCTCTCGACAGGTTCCTACAATGAGCAGTTCTTC. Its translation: CASSLSTGSYNEQFF.

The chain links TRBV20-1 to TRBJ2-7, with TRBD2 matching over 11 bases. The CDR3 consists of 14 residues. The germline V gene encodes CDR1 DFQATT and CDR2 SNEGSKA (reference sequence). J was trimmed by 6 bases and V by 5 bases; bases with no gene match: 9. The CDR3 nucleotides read TGCAGTGCTTCTCCCGGCCTAGCGGGAGGCGAGCAGTACTTC. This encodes CSASPGLAGGEQYF.

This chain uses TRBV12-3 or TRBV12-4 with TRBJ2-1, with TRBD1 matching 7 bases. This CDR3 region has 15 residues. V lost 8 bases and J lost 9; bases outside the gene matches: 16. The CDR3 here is CASGLHRGSLIEQFF. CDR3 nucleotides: TGTGCCAGCGGTCTACACAGGGGATCCCTCATTGAGCAGTTCTTC.

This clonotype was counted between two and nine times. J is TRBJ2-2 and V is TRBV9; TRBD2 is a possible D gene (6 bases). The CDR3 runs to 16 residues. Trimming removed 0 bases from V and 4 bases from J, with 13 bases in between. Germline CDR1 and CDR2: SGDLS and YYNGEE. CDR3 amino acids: CASSVGPGVGTGELFF. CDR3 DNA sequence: TGTGCCAGCAGCGTAGGCCCGGGGGTGGGCACCGGGGAGCTGTTTTTT.

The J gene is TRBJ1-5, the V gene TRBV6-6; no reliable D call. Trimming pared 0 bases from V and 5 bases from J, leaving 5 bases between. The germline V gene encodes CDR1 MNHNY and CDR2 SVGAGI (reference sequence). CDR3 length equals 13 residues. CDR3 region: CASSYSMDQPQHF. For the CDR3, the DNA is TGTGCCAGCAGTTACTCGATGGATCAGCCCCAGCATTTT.